The next 32 T cell receptor beta chains were all read from a single sample in a study of T cells after yellow fever vaccination. MiXCR, applied by TCRdb to the 5' RACE reads, yields one record per CDR3 protein. Among about 30,000 distinct CDR3 sequences listed, 4.4% were seen once. The input for sequencing was CD8+ T cells sorted from PBMCs, taken 5 days after the yellow fever booster vaccination. These receptors originate from a man between 25 and 39 years old who received the YFV17D yellow fever vaccine.

This clonotype was seen at least ten times. V usage is TRBV15 and J usage is TRBJ2-3, with TRBD1 matching 7 bases. V dropped 5 bases and J dropped 3; count of bases not matched to a gene: 11. CDR1 is LNHNV, CDR2 YYDKDF, per germline (reference sequence). The CDR3 length is 16 residues. The CDR3 nucleotides are TGTGCCACCAGCGCCAGCCAAGGGGGCGGGACAGATACGCAGTATTTT. It yields the protein CATSASQGGGTDTQYF.

This clonotype was recorded at least ten times. The chain is built from TRBV20-1 and TRBJ2-1, with TRBD2 matching 10 bases. The CDR3 loop spans 15 amino acids. Trimming took 4 bases from V and 2 from J; bases not matched to a gene: 5. The germline V gene encodes CDR1 DFQATT and CDR2 SNEGSKA (reference sequence). The CDR3 coding sequence is TGCAGTGCTAAGGTTCTAGCGGGAGCCTACAATGAGCAGTTCTTC. It encodes CSAKVLAGAYNEQFF.

In its sample, this clonotype was seen many times. The rearrangement links TRBV28 to TRBJ2-1; tentatively, D is TRBD1 (8 bases). Germline V gene lookup returns CDR1 MDHEN and CDR2 SYDVKM. The CDR3 covers 16 residues. With 1 base removed from V and 9 bases from J, the gap between germline ends came to 19 bases. The CDR3 DNA reads as TGTGCCAGCAGTTTATACGACATAAACAGGGGGGGTGAGCAGTTCTTC. Its translation: CASSLYDINRGGEQFF. Filled out from reference TRBV28 and TRBJ2-1, the complete variable domain reads DVKVTQSSRYLVKRTGEKVFLECVQDMDHENMFWYRQDPGLGLRLIYFSYDVKMKEKGDIPEGYSVSREKKERFSLILESASTNQTSMYLCASSLYDINRGGEQFFGPGTRLTVL.

This clonotype was counted at least ten times. This chain joins TRBV5-5 and TRBJ2-1; TRBD2 agrees at 7 bases. The ends lost 1 base at V and 0 bases at J; junction bases unmatched: 7. CDR3 size: 17 residues. Germline V gives CDR1 SGHKS, CDR2 YYEKEE (reference sequence). For the CDR3, the DNA is TGTGCCAGCAGCTTGACCGGACTAGGAAACTCCTACAATGAGCAGTTCTTC. It specifies CASSLTGLGNSYNEQFF. The variable domain in full, completed from reference TRBV5-5 and TRBJ2-1, reads DAGVTQSPTHLIKTRGQQVTLRCSPISGHKSVSWYQQVLGQGPQFIFQYYEKEERGRGNFPDRFSARQFPNYSSELNVNALLLGDSALYLCASSLTGLGNSYNEQFFGPGTRLTVL.

This clonotype occurred many times. The chain recombines TRBV4-3 with TRBJ1-1; D might be TRBD1 (6 bases). The CDR3 extends over 17 amino acids. Per germline, CDR1 LGHNA and CDR2 YSLEER. The V end lost 0 bases, the J end lost 4 bases, and 18 bases lay between the germline ends. CDR3 residues: CASSQDGVEGGATEAFF. Here the CDR3 DNA reads TGCGCCAGCAGCCAAGATGGGGTGGAGGGGGGAGCCACTGAAGCTTTCTTT.

The sample holds many counts of this clonotype. The chain couples TRBV6-1 to TRBJ2-7; 8 positions match TRBD2. In germline, CDR1 is MNHNS, CDR2 SASEGT. This CDR3 comprises 14 residues. The V gene end was trimmed by 5 bases and the J gene end by 0 bases; junction bases not matched to a gene: 3. The CDR3: CASSLAGFSYEQYF. The CDR3 coding sequence is TGTGCCAGCAGTCTAGCGGGTTTCTCCTACGAGCAGTACTTC.

This clonotype was recorded many times. The rearrangement uses TRBV27 and TRBJ2-3; 9 nucleotides align to TRBD1. Trimming took 5 bases from V and 6 from J; bases not matched to a gene: 9. The germline CDR1 and CDR2 sequences are MNHEY and SMNVEV (reference sequence). The CDR3 is 15 amino acids. The CDR3 DNA is TGTGCCAGCAGTGCCTCACAGGGGGCTTGGGATACGCAGTATTTT. Encoded protein: CASSASQGAWDTQYF.

This clonotype has at least ten counts. The chain employs TRBV20-1 and TRBJ1-1; D unresolved. The CDR3 loop spans 14 amino acids. Germline CDR1 DFQATT, CDR2 SNEGSKA (reference sequence). With 0 bases removed from V and 5 bases from J, the gap between germline ends came to 13 bases. CDR3 nucleotide sequence: TGCAGTGCTAGAGATCCGAGGGCTGGGACTGAAGCTTTCTTT. Protein product: CSARDPRAGTEAFF.

Concerning this clonotype itself: This may come from a read error, since a much larger clone is one base off. Given the absence of the conserved phenylalanine or tryptophan at the CDR3 end, a read error is likely. CDR3 bases: TGTGCCAGCAGCTTAGCGGGGCGACCCTACGAGCAGTACATC. This codes for CASSLAGRPYEQYI. The rearrangement joins TRBV7-9 to TRBJ2-7; maybe TRBD1 (5 bases). V lost 0 bases and J 2 bases, leaving 8 bases between the germline ends. The CDR3 sequence is 14 residues long. Germline lookup yields CDR1 SEHNR and CDR2 FQNEAQ (reference sequence).

In its sample, this clonotype was seen many times. V is TRBV4-3 and J is TRBJ2-3; 11 nucleotides align to TRBD2. This CDR3 is 15 amino acids long. Germline lookup yields CDR1 LGHNA and CDR2 YSLEER. The junction had 6 bases not matched to a gene; V was cut back by 6 bases and J by 4 bases. The DNA for the CDR3 is TGCGCCAGCAGACACACTAGCGGGAGATCAGATACGCAGTATTTT. Translating it yields CASRHTSGRSDTQYF.

This clonotype showed up many times. The rearrangement links TRBV7-2 to TRBJ2-7; TRBD1 is a possible D gene (6 bases). The length of the CDR3 is 14 residues. CDR1 is SGHTA, CDR2 FQGNSA, per germline. Trimming left V 0 bases short and J 3 bases short, with 9 bases between. Written as DNA, the CDR3 is TGTGCCAGCAGCTTAGCGGGGGCGGTCTACGAGCAGTACTTC. Translation gives CASSLAGAVYEQYF.

Only a few counts were recorded for this clonotype. This chain links TRBV19 with TRBJ2-5, with TRBD1 matching 7 bases. After removal of 5 bases from V and 5 bases from J, the junction contained 5 bases not matched to a gene. The CDR3 is made up of 13 amino acids. Germline loops: CDR1 LNHDA, CDR2 SQIVND (reference sequence). The CDR3 here is CASSPGQSETQYF. CDR3 DNA sequence: TGTGCCAGTAGTCCGGGACAGTCCGAGACCCAGTACTTC.

This clonotype has a count of ten or more. This sequence joins TRBV19 and TRBJ2-7; tentative D call: TRBD1 (6 bases). The CDR3 consists of 14 residues. Deletions cut 3 bases from V and 3 bases from J, with 12 bases between. The V gene's germline CDR1 is LNHDA and CDR2 SQIVND (reference sequence). Here the CDR3 reads CASSIPDSNYEQYF. DNA of the CDR3: TGTGCCAGTAGTATCCCGGACAGCAACTACGAGCAGTACTTC.

This clonotype was counted at least ten times. CDR3 nucleotide sequence: TGTGCCAGCAGCCAAGAAGGGCCCTACGAGCAGTACTTC. Translation gives CASSQEGPYEQYF. This chain joins TRBV4-2 and TRBJ2-7; D ambiguous. V was clipped by 0 bases and J by 2 bases, with 5 bases between them. This CDR3 contains 13 residues. Germline V gives CDR1 LGHNA, CDR2 YNFKEQ.

This clonotype was counted ten times or more. V gene TRBV7-6 combines with J gene TRBJ1-5, with TRBD1 as a possible D gene (5 bases). The CDR3 loop spans 16 amino acids. V dropped 5 bases and J dropped 5 bases, with 19 bases sitting between them. CDR1 SGHVS and CDR2 FNYEAQ come from the germline V gene. CDR3: CASSDEHLKGDQPQHF. CDR3 DNA: TGTGCCAGCAGCGATGAACACCTAAAAGGGGATCAGCCCCAGCATTTT.

This clonotype was picked up many times. This sequence joins TRBV11-2 and TRBJ2-1; 7 bases fit TRBD2. CDR1 and CDR2 (germline): SGHAT, FQNNGV. V shed 0 bases and J 12 bases; nucleotides not matched to a gene: 5. The CDR3 length is 13 residues. In nucleotides, the CDR3 is TGTGCCAGCAGCTTAGATTATTCGGGAGGGCAGTTCTTC. Its translation is CASSLDYSGGQFF.

This clonotype was counted at least ten times. The chain employs TRBV7-2 and TRBJ2-5, with 11 bases lining up with TRBD2. Trimming removed 5 bases from V and 0 bases from J; junction bases left unmatched: 8. CDR3 size: 17 residues. CDR1 is SGHTA and CDR2 is FQGNSA in the germline V gene. The CDR3 protein is CASSPRLAGSYQETQYF. The CDR3 nucleotides read TGTGCCAGCAGCCCCCGACTAGCGGGGTCGTACCAAGAGACCCAGTACTTC.

This clonotype was seen ten or more times. The rearrangement uses TRBV11-2 and TRBJ1-2; D is possibly TRBD1 (5 bases). This CDR3 spans 15 amino acids. V lost 1 base and J 5 bases, leaving 14 bases between the germline ends. The germline gives CDR1 SGHAT, CDR2 FQNNGV. The CDR3, as DNA: TGTGCCAGCAGCTTAGTTTTCCCAGGGCCTTATGGCTACACCTTC. Translated, it gives CASSLVFPGPYGYTF.

There are many counts of this clonotype. The chain carries TRBV14 and TRBJ2-7; D is undetermined. Looked up from germline, CDR1 is SGHDN and CDR2 is FVKESK. The CDR3 spans 12 residues. The V end was cut by 4 bases, the J end by 5 bases, with 9 bases between. CDR3 loop: CASSRDPNEQYF. CDR3 bases: TGTGCCAGCAGCCGTGACCCAAACGAGCAGTACTTC.

At least ten counts were recorded for this clonotype. The V gene is TRBV14, the J gene TRBJ2-7, with a possible D match to TRBD2 (6 bases). The germline V gene has CDR1 SGHDN and CDR2 FVKESK. V lost 1 base to trimming and J lost 5 bases, with 15 bases between them. This CDR3 region has 15 residues. The CDR3 DNA reads as TGTGCCAGCAGCCAAGTTCGGACTACCCTAGACGAGCAGTACTTC. It specifies CASSQVRTTLDEQYF.

This clonotype was seen at least ten times. V usage is TRBV15 and J usage is TRBJ2-6; 7 bases are shared with TRBD1. V shed 8 bases, J shed 4 bases, and the junction held 11 bases outside the gene matches. CDR1 and CDR2 (germline): LNHNV, YYDKDF (reference sequence). This CDR3 has 16 amino acids. The CDR3 spells CATVRDRTTGANVLTF. Here the CDR3 DNA reads TGTGCCACCGTGAGGGACAGAACTACCGGGGCCAACGTCCTGACTTTC.

This clonotype was recorded at least ten times. V is TRBV28 and J is TRBJ2-1; D is unresolved. This CDR3 region has 14 residues. The V end lost 2 bases, the J end lost 9 bases, and 14 bases lay between the germline ends. Germline assignment: CDR1 MDHEN and CDR2 SYDVKM. CDR3 amino acids: CASSLERSHGEQFF. For the CDR3, the DNA is TGTGCCAGCAGTTTAGAGCGAAGCCATGGTGAGCAGTTCTTC. The full variable domain, in which reference TRBV28 and TRBJ2-1 provide the parts outside the CDR3, is DVKVTQSSRYLVKRTGEKVFLECVQDMDHENMFWYRQDPGLGLRLIYFSYDVKMKEKGDIPEGYSVSREKKERFSLILESASTNQTSMYLCASSLERSHGEQFFGPGTRLTVL.

This clonotype was seen ten or more times. The rearrangement uses TRBV28 and TRBJ2-1; the D is unclear. CDR3 length: 11 residues. The germline V gene has CDR1 MDHEN and CDR2 SYDVKM. V was pared by 7 bases and J by 9 bases, with 10 bases between. CDR3 nucleotides: TGTGCCAGCACCCTTAGTAGTGAGCAGTTCTTC. It specifies CASTLSSEQFF.

This clonotype has ten or more counts. The chain carries TRBV15 and TRBJ2-3; the match to TRBD2 covers 12 bases. Germline V lookup: CDR1 LNHNV, CDR2 YYDKDF (reference sequence). CDR3 length: 16 amino acids. With 3 bases clipped from V and 4 bases from J, the junction kept 5 bases outside the gene matches. CDR3 in DNA: TGTGCCACCAGCAGCGAACTAGCGGGAGGATCAGATACGCAGTATTTT. Protein product: CATSSELAGGSDTQYF.

Many counts were recorded for this clonotype. The genes are TRBV29-1 and TRBJ2-7; a possible D gene is TRBD2 (5 bases). The length of the CDR3 is 16 residues. The germline V gene encodes CDR1 SQVTM and CDR2 ANQGSEA. The V end was cut by 0 bases, the J end by 0 bases, with 15 bases between. The CDR3 here is CSVEEGKSGISYEQYF. For the CDR3, the DNA is TGCAGCGTTGAAGAGGGAAAAAGCGGAATCTCCTACGAGCAGTACTTC.

This clonotype was counted at least ten times. The rearrangement links TRBV6-5 to TRBJ1-5; D call uncertain. The V and J ends lost 2 bases and 2 bases respectively, with 10 bases between them. Germline V CDR1 and CDR2: MNHEY, SVGAGI. The CDR3 spans 15 residues. CDR3 nucleotides: TGTGCCAGCAGTTACGGGCCGGTTGGCAATCAGCCCCAGCATTTT. It translates to CASSYGPVGNQPQHF.

This clonotype was detected many times. One end of the junction varies from germline; a read error may be responsible. This chain uses TRBV7-2 with TRBJ2-1; D call uncertain. The V gene's germline CDR1 is SGHTA and CDR2 FQGNSA. CDR3 length: 8 residues. The CDR3 spells CASSRRSF. The CDR3, as DNA: TGTGCCAGCAGCCGGCGGTCGTTC.

In its sample, this clonotype was seen many times. The chain employs TRBV9 and TRBJ1-1; no reliable D call. This CDR3 is built from 15 residues. V dropped 0 bases and J dropped 4 bases, with 13 bases sitting between them. The germline gives CDR1 SGDLS, CDR2 YYNGEE. The CDR3 here is CASSVVPESLTEAFF. Here the CDR3 DNA reads TGTGCCAGCAGCGTAGTTCCCGAATCCCTCACTGAAGCTTTCTTT.

This clonotype was seen many times. V and J are TRBV4-2 and TRBJ1-2, with a weak D call TRBD1 (5 bases). The germline CDR1 and CDR2 sequences are LGHNA and YNFKEQ. Between the trimmed V and J ends, which lost 0 bases and 2 bases, there was a span of 10 bases. There are 15 residues in the CDR3. The CDR3 region is CASSQDQGRNYGYTF. CDR3 coding DNA: TGTGCCAGCAGCCAAGATCAGGGAAGGAACTATGGCTACACCTTC.

This clonotype came up many times. V is TRBV9 and J is TRBJ2-1, with 8 bases identical to TRBD1. The CDR3 has 16 residues. From germline, CDR1 is SGDLS and CDR2 YYNGEE. J lost 1 base, V lost 4 bases, and 7 bases had no gene match. The CDR3: CASSSRQGISYNEQFF. The CDR3 DNA reads as TGTGCCAGCAGCTCCCGACAGGGGATTTCCTACAATGAGCAGTTCTTC. Full variable domain (rest looked up from reference TRBV9 and TRBJ2-1): DSGVTQTPKHLITATGQRVTLRCSPRSGDLSVYWYQQSLDQGLQFLIQYYNGEERAKGNILERFSAQQFPDLHSELNLSSLELGDSALYFCASSSRQGISYNEQFFGPGTRLTVL.

Ten or more counts support this clonotype. The chain joins TRBV7-9 to TRBJ2-1, with 13 bases lining up with TRBD2. The CDR3 extends over 15 amino acids. From germline, CDR1 is SEHNR and CDR2 FQNEAQ (reference sequence). V was clipped by 1 base and J by 9 bases; unmatched bases: 3. The CDR3: CASSLGLAGGIEQFF. The CDR3, as DNA: TGTGCCAGCAGCTTAGGACTAGCGGGAGGCATTGAGCAGTTCTTC.

This clonotype has ten or more counts. The chain uses TRBV28 and TRBJ2-5; 11 nucleotides agree with TRBD2. Trimming removed 1 base from V and 1 base from J; junction bases left unmatched: 5. The V gene's germline CDR1 is MDHEN and CDR2 SYDVKM. The CDR3 runs 17 residues. CDR3 sequence (DNA): TGTGCCAGCAGTTTATTTAGACTAGCGGGATCCCAAGAGACCCAGTACTTC. It encodes CASSLFRLAGSQETQYF. The full variable domain, with the rest looked up from reference TRBV28 and TRBJ2-5, is DVKVTQSSRYLVKRTGEKVFLECVQDMDHENMFWYRQDPGLGLRLIYFSYDVKMKEKGDIPEGYSVSREKKERFSLILESASTNQTSMYLCASSLFRLAGSQETQYFGPGTRLLVL.